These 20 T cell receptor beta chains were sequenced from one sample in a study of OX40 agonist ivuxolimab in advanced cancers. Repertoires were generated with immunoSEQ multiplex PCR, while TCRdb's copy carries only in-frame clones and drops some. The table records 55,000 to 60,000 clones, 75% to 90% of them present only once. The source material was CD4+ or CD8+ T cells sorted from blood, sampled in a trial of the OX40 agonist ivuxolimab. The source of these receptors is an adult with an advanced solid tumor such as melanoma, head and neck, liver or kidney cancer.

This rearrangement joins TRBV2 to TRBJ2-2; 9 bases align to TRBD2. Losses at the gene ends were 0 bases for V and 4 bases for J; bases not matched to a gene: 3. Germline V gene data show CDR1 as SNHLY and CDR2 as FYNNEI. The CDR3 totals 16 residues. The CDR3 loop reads CASSEAVLAGTGELFF. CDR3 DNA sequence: TGTGCCAGCAGTGAAGCTGTACTAGCGGGCACCGGGGAGCTGTTTTTT.

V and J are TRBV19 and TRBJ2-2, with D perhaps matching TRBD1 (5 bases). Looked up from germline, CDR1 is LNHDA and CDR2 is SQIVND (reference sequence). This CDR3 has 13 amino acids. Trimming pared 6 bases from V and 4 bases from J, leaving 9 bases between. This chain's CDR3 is CASSQGITGELFF. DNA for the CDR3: TGTGCCAGTAGCCAGGGAATCACCGGGGAGCTGTTTTTT.

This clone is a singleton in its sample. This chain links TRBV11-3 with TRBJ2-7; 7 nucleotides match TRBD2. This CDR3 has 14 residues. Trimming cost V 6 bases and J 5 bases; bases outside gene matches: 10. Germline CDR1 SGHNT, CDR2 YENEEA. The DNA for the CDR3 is TGTGCCAGCAGTTTGTCGCGGGGGTTCGACGAGCAGTACTTC. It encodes CASSLSRGFDEQYF.

CDR3 in DNA: TGTGCCAGCAATTTCGTAGGGTCTTCCTACAATGAGCAGTTCTTC. Amino acid sequence: CASNFVGSSYNEQFF. The chain employs TRBV28 and TRBJ2-1; D remains unclear. The germline CDR1 and CDR2 sequences are MDHEN and SYDVKM. V shed 7 bases and J shed 1 base, with 14 bases lying between them. The CDR3 sequence is 15 residues long.

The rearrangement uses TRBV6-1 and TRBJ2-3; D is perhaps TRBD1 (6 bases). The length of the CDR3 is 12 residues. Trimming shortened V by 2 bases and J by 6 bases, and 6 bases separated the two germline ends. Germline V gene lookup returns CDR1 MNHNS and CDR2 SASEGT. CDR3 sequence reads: CASSETGDTQYF. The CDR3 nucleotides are TGTGCCAGCAGTGAAACAGGGGATACGCAGTATTTT.

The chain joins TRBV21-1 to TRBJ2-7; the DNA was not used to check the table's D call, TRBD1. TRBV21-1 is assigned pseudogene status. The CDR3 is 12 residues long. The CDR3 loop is CASSKTGYEQYF. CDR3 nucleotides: TGTGCCAGCAGCAAGACAGGCTACGAGCAGTACTTC.

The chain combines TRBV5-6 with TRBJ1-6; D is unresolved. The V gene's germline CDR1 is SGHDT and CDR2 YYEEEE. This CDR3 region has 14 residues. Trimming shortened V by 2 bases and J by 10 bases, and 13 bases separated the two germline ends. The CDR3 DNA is TGTGCCAGCAGCTTAGAGGGTTTCAGCTCACCCCTCCACTTT. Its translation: CASSLEGFSSPLHF.

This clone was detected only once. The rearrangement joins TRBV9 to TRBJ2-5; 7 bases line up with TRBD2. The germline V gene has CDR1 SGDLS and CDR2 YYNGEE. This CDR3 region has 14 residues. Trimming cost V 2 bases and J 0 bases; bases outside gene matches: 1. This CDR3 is CASSVGLNQETQYF. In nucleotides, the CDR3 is TGTGCCAGCAGCGTGGGACTAAACCAAGAGACCCAGTACTTC.

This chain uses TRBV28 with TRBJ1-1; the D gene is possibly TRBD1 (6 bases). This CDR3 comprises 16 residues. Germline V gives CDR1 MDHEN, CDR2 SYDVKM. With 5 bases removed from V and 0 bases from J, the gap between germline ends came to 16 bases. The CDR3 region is CASSPQGGGLNTEAFF. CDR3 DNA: TGTGCCAGCAGTCCACAGGGAGGGGGTTTGAACACTGAAGCTTTCTTT.

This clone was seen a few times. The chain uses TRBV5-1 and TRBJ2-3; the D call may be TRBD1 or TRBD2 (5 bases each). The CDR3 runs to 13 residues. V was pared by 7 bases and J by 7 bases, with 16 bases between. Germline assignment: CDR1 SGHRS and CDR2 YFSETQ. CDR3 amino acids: CASAPGTQNTQYF. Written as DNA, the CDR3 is TGCGCCAGCGCACCCGGGACCCAAAATACGCAGTATTTT. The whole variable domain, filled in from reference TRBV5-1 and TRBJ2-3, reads KAGVTQTPRYLIKTRGQQVTLSCSPISGHRSVSWYQQTPGQGLQFLFEYFSETQRNKGNFPGRFSGRQFSNSRSEMNVSTLELGDSALYLCASAPGTQNTQYFGPGTRLTVL.

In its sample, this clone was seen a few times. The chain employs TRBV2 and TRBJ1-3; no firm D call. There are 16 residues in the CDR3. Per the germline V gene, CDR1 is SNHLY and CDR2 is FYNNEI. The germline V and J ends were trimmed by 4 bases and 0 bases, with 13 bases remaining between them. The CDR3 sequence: CASSVGLPLSGNTIYF. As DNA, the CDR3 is TGTGCCAGCAGTGTTGGACTTCCCCTCTCTGGAAACACCATATATTTT.

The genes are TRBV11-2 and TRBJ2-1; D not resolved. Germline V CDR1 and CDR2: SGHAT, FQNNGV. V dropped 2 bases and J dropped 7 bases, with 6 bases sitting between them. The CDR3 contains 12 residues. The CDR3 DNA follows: TGTGCCAGCAGCTTAATGTCGAATGAGCAGTTCTTC. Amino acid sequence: CASSLMSNEQFF. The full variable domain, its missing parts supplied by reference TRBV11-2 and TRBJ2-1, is EAGVAQSPRYKIIEKRQSVAFWCNPISGHATLYWYQQILGQGPKLLIQFQNNGVVDDSQLPKDRFSAERLKGVDSTLKIQPAKLEDSAVYLCASSLMSNEQFFGPGTRLTVL.

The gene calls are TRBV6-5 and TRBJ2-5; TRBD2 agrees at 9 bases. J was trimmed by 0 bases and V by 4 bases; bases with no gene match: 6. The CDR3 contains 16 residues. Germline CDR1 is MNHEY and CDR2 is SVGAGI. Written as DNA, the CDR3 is TGTGCCAGCAGTTCGTGGGCTAGCGGGGACCAAGAGACCCAGTACTTC. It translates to CASSSWASGDQETQYF.

The CDR3 is CASSLGGGGAGYGYTF. CDR3 nucleotides: TGTGCCAGCAGCCTAGGGGGAGGGGGCGCGGGCTATGGCTACACCTTC. The chain carries TRBV5-4 and TRBJ1-2; TRBD1 matches at 7 bases. The CDR3 consists of 16 residues. The V and J ends lost 4 bases and 4 bases, in that order; junction bases with no gene match: 13. Germline-derived CDR1 and CDR2 are SGHNT and YYREEE (reference sequence).

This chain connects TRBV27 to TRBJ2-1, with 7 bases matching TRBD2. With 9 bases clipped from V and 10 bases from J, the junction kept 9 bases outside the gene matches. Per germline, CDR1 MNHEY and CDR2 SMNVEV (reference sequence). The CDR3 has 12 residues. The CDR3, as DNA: TGTGCCAGTAATAATTTGGGGGGGGAGCAGTTCTTC. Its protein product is CASNNLGGEQFF.

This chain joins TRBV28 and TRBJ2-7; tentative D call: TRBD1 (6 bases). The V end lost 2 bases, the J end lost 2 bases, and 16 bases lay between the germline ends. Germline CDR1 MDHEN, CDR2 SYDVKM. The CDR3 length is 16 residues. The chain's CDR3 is CASSLDRRTLTYEQYF. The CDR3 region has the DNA TGTGCCAGCAGTTTAGACAGGCGGACCCTCACCTACGAGCAGTACTTC.

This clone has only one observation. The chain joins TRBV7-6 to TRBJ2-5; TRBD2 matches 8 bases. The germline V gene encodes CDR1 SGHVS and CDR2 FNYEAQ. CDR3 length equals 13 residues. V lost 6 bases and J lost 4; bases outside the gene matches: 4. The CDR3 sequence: CASRSGGGETQYF. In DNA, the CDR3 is TGTGCCAGCAGGTCCGGGGGGGGAGAGACCCAGTACTTC.

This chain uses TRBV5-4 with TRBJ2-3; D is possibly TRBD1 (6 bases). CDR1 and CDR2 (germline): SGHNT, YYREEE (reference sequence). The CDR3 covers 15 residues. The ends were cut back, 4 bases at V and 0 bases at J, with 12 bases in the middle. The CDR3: CASSQGTTSTDTQYF. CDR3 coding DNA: TGTGCCAGCAGCCAGGGGACAACTAGCACAGATACGCAGTATTTT.

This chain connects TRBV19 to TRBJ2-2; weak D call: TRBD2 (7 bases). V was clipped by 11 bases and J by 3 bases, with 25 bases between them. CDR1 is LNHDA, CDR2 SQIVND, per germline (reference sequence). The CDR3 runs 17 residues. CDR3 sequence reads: CAPTLFDGGRDTGELFF. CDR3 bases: TGTGCCCCAACTTTGTTCGACGGGGGGCGGGACACCGGGGAGCTGTTTTTT.

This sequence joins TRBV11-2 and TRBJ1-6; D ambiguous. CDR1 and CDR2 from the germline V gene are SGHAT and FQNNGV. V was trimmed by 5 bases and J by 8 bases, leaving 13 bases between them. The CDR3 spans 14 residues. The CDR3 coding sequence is TGTGCCAGCAGCCGAGCGGACCGTTATTCACCCCTCCACTTT. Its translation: CASSRADRYSPLHF.